A selection of T cell receptor beta chains follows, all from one sample in a study of Ad26.COV2.S vaccination and SARS-CoV-2 variants. Here immunoSEQ multiplex PCR was the method, and the copy in TCRdb shows in-frame clones only, minus some. The data contain more than 250,000 clones, over 75% of them singletons. The source material was peripheral blood, sampled in a trial of Ad26.COV2.S vaccine versus placebo. Receptors originate from a person aged 18-65 years who received the Ad26.COV2.S COVID-19 vaccine or a placebo. Each CDR3 is given with its conserved first and last residue. The D gene is left open where the match is weak. Some rows have no size entry. The others give once, few or many, or a class for an expanded clone.

cdr3_aa | cdr3_nt | j_call | clone_size | v_call | d_call
CASSLDRGAFF | TGTGCCAGCAGCTTAGACAGGGGCGCTTTCTTT | TRBJ1-1 | - | TRBV7-9 | TRBD1
CASSPLTTNEKLFF | TGTGCCAGTAGCCCACTTACAACTAATGAAAAACTGTTTTTT | TRBJ1-4 | - | TRBV19 | -
CASSSNQFMNTEAFF | TGTGCCAGCTCATCAAATCAGTTCATGAACACTGAAGCTTTCTTT | TRBJ1-1 | - | TRBV18 | -
CASSMTGDNYGYTF | TGCGCCAGCAGCATGACAGGGGATAACTATGGCTACACCTTC | TRBJ1-2 | - | TRBV5-1 | TRBD1
CASSGQRGVKNTGELFF | TGTGCCAGCAGCGGGCAGAGGGGGGTCAAAAACACCGGGGAGCTGTTTTTT | TRBJ2-2 | - | TRBV7-9 | -
CASSNNTILYGYTF | TGTGCCAGCAGTAACAATACAATCCTCTATGGCTACACCTTC | TRBJ1-2 | - | TRBV6-4 | -
CASRPQGPNTEAFF | TGTGCCAGCAGACCCCAGGGACCGAACACTGAAGCTTTCTTT | TRBJ1-1 | - | TRBV6-5 | -
CASSTIQGLFSVGAFF | TGTGCCAGCAGCACCATACAGGGATTGTTTTCCGTTGGAGCTTTCTTT | TRBJ1-1 | - | TRBV14 | -
CASSYSGQGAMFQPQHF | TGTGCCAGCAGTTACTCGGGGCAGGGGGCTATGTTTCAGCCCCAGCATTTT | TRBJ1-5 | - | TRBV6-2/TRBV6-3 | TRBD1
CASSINPGTGDYEQYF | TGTGCCAGCAGCATCAATCCCGGGACAGGGGACTACGAGCAGTACTTC | TRBJ2-7 | - | TRBV9 | TRBD1
CASSTGGAYNQPQHF | TGTGCCAGTAGCACAGGGGGCGCGTACAATCAGCCCCAGCATTTT | TRBJ1-5 | once | TRBV19 | TRBD1
CASSEDAGERPQHF | TGTGCCAGCAGTGAAGACGCGGGGGAGCGGCCCCAGCATTTT | TRBJ1-5 | - | TRBV2 | -
CASSIMDSSTDTQYF | TGCGCCAGCAGCATTATGGACAGTAGCACAGATACGCAGTATTTT | TRBJ2-3 | - | TRBV5-1 | -
CAISEWTSGGGGELFF | TGTGCCATCAGTGAGTGGACTAGCGGGGGCGGCGGGGAGCTGTTTTTT | TRBJ2-2 | once | TRBV10-3 | TRBD2
CASTWTSGGETQYF | TGCGCCAGCACTTGGACTAGCGGGGGGGAAACCCAGTACTTC | TRBJ2-5 | - | TRBV5-1 | TRBD2
CASSLRDPRWGQETQYF | TGTGCCAGCAGTCTCCGAGACCCAAGGTGGGGGCAAGAGACCCAGTACTTC | TRBJ2-5 | - | TRBV7-9 | -
CAWSKRNLYTF | TGTGCCTGGAGTAAAAGAAATCTCTACACCTTC | TRBJ1-2 | - | TRBV30 | -
CASSQAWDSSYEQYF | TGTGCCAGCAGCCAAGCGTGGGACAGTTCCTACGAGCAGTACTTC | TRBJ2-7 | few | TRBV3-1/TRBV3-2 | TRBD1
CAIRTSGPYEQYF | TGTGCCATCAGGACTAGCGGACCCTACGAGCAGTACTTC | TRBJ2-7 | - | TRBV10-3 | TRBD2
CASSLTGLVEKLFF | TGCGCCAGCAGCCTAACAGGTCTGGTTGAAAAACTGTTTTTT | TRBJ1-4 | once | TRBV4-1 | -
CASSLEYGTVGYEQYF | TGTGCCAGTAGTCTAGAGTACGGGACAGTGGGTTACGAGCAGTACTTC | TRBJ2-7 | - | TRBV19 | TRBD1
CASGLSVFGGKPQETQYF | TGTGCTAGTGGTTTGTCTGTTTTCGGCGGGAAGCCTCAAGAGACCCAGTACTTC | TRBJ2-5 | - | TRBV12-5 | -
CASSQEFAISYNSPLHF | TGCGCCAGCAGCCAAGAGTTCGCTATCTCCTATAATTCACCCCTCCACTTT | TRBJ1-6 | - | TRBV4-1 | -
CAWSPGGQWGYTF | TGTGCCTGGAGCCCCGGGGGGCAATGGGGCTACACCTTC | TRBJ1-2 | - | TRBV30 | -
CASSLGGTDTQYF | TGTGCCAGCAGCTTAGGAGGGACAGATACGCAGTATTTT | TRBJ2-3 | once | TRBV11-2 | -
CASSYQGSGANVLTF | TGTGCCAGCAGCTACCAGGGCTCTGGGGCCAACGTCCTGACTTTC | TRBJ2-6 | - | TRBV5-4 | -
CASSQDWTTEAFF | TGTGCCAGCAGCCAAGATTGGACCACTGAAGCTTTCTTT | TRBJ1-1 | once | TRBV4-2 | -
CASSQEGAQPQHF | TGTGCCAGCAGCCAAGAAGGCGCCCAGCCCCAGCATTTT | TRBJ1-5 | - | TRBV3-1/TRBV3-2 | -
CASSLVSGRASGELFF | TGTGCCAGCAGCTTAGTAAGCGGGAGGGCCTCCGGGGAGCTGTTTTTT | TRBJ2-2 | once | TRBV7-2 | TRBD2
CSSAGTYEQYF | TGTTCTTCGGCAGGGACCTACGAGCAGTACTTC | TRBJ2-7 | once | TRBV29-1 | -
CASSIPGGNQPQHF | TGTGCCAGTAGTATCCCGGGGGGCAATCAGCCCCAGCATTTT | TRBJ1-5 | few | TRBV19 | -
CASSYGGTGLGETQYF | TGTGCCAGCAGTTACGGGGGGACAGGGCTTGGAGAGACCCAGTACTTC | TRBJ2-5 | - | TRBV6-6 | TRBD1
CASTQTRTGTTDTQYF | TGTGCCAGCACCCAGACAAGGACAGGGACAACAGATACGCAGTATTTT | TRBJ2-3 | - | TRBV5-4 | TRBD1
CASSLGGYSNEKLFF | TGCGCCAGCAGCTTGGGGGGTTATTCTAATGAAAAACTGTTTTTT | TRBJ1-4 | - | TRBV5-1 | -
CASSESNSLRKEFF | TGTGCCAGCAGTGAAAGTAATTCGTTGAGGAAGGAGTTCTTC | TRBJ2-1 | - | TRBV2 | -
CASFPPGQSFWREAFF | TGTGCCAGCTTTCCTCCGGGACAGTCCTTTTGGCGAGAAGCTTTCTTT | TRBJ1-1 | - | TRBV11-1 | TRBD1
CASSPPGGAPVYGYTF | TGTGCCAGCTCACCACCCGGGGGGGCCCCGGTCTATGGCTACACCTTC | TRBJ1-2 | - | TRBV18 | -
CASIPPGAGTEAFF | TGTGCCAGCATCCCCCCAGGGGCCGGAACTGAAGCTTTCTTT | TRBJ1-1 | - | TRBV28 | -
CASSFGLLPETQYF | TGTGCCAGCAGCTTTGGTCTTCTACCTGAGACCCAGTACTTC | TRBJ2-5 | - | TRBV11-2 | -
CASSYGGTAGGEQFF | TGTGCCAGCAGTTACGGAGGGACCGCCGGCGGAGAGCAGTTCTTC | TRBJ2-1 | - | TRBV6-5 | -
CASSILQGFYEQYF | TGTGCCAGCAGCATCTTGCAGGGGTTCTACGAGCAGTACTTC | TRBJ2-7 | - | TRBV7-2 | -
CASSLGPGSGEQFF | TGTGCCAGCAGCTTAGGTCCAGGGTCAGGGGAGCAGTTCTTC | TRBJ2-1 | - | TRBV11-3 | -